One TCR beta chain is described in this entry. Its antigen is currently unknown. CD45RO-negative cells were positively selected for CCR7, leaving out terminally differentiated effector memory CD45RA+ cells. Genomic DNA belonging to each subset was distributed in equal measure over several immunoSEQ plates. Using immunoSEQ multiplex PCR, the repertoire was profiled, and TCRdb retains in-frame clones only, with some absent. The repertoire holds some 2 million clones, approximately 94% seen once, with 0.9% to 1.3% in the top ten. These data originate in a study of shared clonotypes between healthy human individuals. Study information: Three plates were used per donor for CD4 naive, three for CD4 memory, two for CD8 naive and one for CD8 memory. Study-level results: Sampling covered nothing but blood. Tissue TCR repertoires likely differ from those found in blood.

This CDR3 is built from 13 residues. V was clipped by 1 base and J by 5 bases, with 9 bases between them. Germline CDR1 LNHDA, CDR2 SQIVND (reference sequence). The receptor comes from a man younger than 30 in good health. Source material: naive CD8+ T cells sorted from blood. The V and J genes are TRBV19 and TRBJ2-7; the D gene is possibly TRBD2 (5 bases). CDR3 sequence: CASSIGRIDEQYF. The CDR3 region has the DNA TGTGCCAGTAGTATAGGGAGGATTGACGAGCAGTACTTC.